The 20 T cell receptor beta chains presented below share a single source sample, sequenced in a study of PD-1 blockade in classical Hodgkin lymphoma. This table comes from immunoSEQ multiplex PCR, and its TCRdb copy is limited to in-frame clones, with some not included. The repertoire holds roughly 30,000 clones, with roughly 85% as singletons. Brentuximab vedotin exposure varied among the patients, all of whom had relapsed after autologous stem cell transplantation. The sequencing used peripheral blood mononuclear cells (PBMCs), collected before the second cycle of nivolumab. The origin of the receptors is a human donor with classical Hodgkin lymphoma.

The genes are TRBV15 and TRBJ2-1, with 10 positions matching TRBD2. The CDR3 consists of 21 residues. CDR1 and CDR2 (germline): LNHNV, YYDKDF (reference sequence). After removal of 0 bases from V and 3 bases from J, the junction contained 17 bases not matched to a gene. The CDR3 region has the DNA TGTGCCACCAGCAGAGATTTCACAGGGAACCTTCTAGCGGGGGTCTACAATGAGCAGTTCTTC. It encodes CATSRDFTGNLLAGVYNEQFF.

The chain joins TRBV4-3 to TRBJ2-6, with a weak D call TRBD1 (5 bases). The CDR3 consists of 15 residues. The germline V gene has CDR1 LGHNA and CDR2 YSLEER. Trimming removed 4 bases from V and 4 bases from J, with 11 bases in between. CDR3 nucleotides: TGCGCCAGCAGCCTTAAAGGGGCAGGGGCCAACGTCCTGACTTTC. This translates into CASSLKGAGANVLTF.

The V call is TRBV5-4, the J call TRBJ1-2; the D is unclear. This CDR3 is 14 amino acids long. Per germline, CDR1 SGHNT and CDR2 YYREEE (reference sequence). The germline V and J ends were trimmed by 4 bases and 7 bases, with 17 bases remaining between them. In DNA form, the CDR3 reads TGTGCCAGCAGCCCGACCCCGGGTTCGCGTGGCTACACCTTC. Its translation is CASSPTPGSRGYTF.

This chain uses TRBV5-6 with TRBJ2-1; TRBD2 is a possible D gene (5 bases). V was cut by 3 bases and J by 1 base, with 11 bases left in between. This CDR3 has 15 amino acids. From germline, CDR1 is SGHDT and CDR2 YYEEEE. CDR3 protein: CASSSSDWSYNEQFF. In DNA form, the CDR3 reads TGTGCCAGCAGCTCCTCGGACTGGTCCTACAATGAGCAGTTCTTC.

J is TRBJ1-1 and V is TRBV28; D remains unclear. V dropped 6 bases and J dropped 0 bases, with 2 bases sitting between them. CDR3 length equals 11 residues. Germline V lookup: CDR1 MDHEN, CDR2 SYDVKM. The CDR3 DNA reads TGTGCCAGCAGCGTGAACACTGAAGCTTTCTTT. It is translated as CASSVNTEAFF.

The V gene is TRBV19, the J gene TRBJ2-1, with 7 bases that match TRBD1. J was trimmed by 5 bases and V by 5 bases; bases with no gene match: 9. There are 15 residues in the CDR3. CDR1 and CDR2 (germline): LNHDA, SQIVND (reference sequence). The CDR3 is CASSRTGTEDNEQFF. As DNA, the CDR3 is TGTGCCAGTAGTCGAACCGGGACAGAAGACAATGAGCAGTTCTTC.

This chain connects TRBV28 to TRBJ2-7, with no clear D. The CDR3 is 13 amino acids. The V end was cut by 4 bases, the J end by 3 bases, with 10 bases between. CDR1 and CDR2 from the germline V gene are MDHEN and SYDVKM. Written as DNA, the CDR3 is TGTGCCAGCAGTTCGACTGGATACTACGAGCAGTACTTC. Protein sequence: CASSSTGYYEQYF. Full variable domain (missing parts from reference TRBV28 and TRBJ2-7): DVKVTQSSRYLVKRTGEKVFLECVQDMDHENMFWYRQDPGLGLRLIYFSYDVKMKEKGDIPEGYSVSREKKERFSLILESASTNQTSMYLCASSSTGYYEQYFGPGTRLTVT.

V is TRBV7-2 and J is TRBJ2-5; the D is unclear. This CDR3 comprises 11 residues. Germline lookup yields CDR1 SGHTA and CDR2 FQGNSA. Trimming took off 5 bases at V and 5 bases at J, with 6 bases between the two ends. The CDR3 spells CASSPGETQYF. CDR3 nucleotides: TGTGCCAGCAGCCCGGGTGAGACCCAGTACTTC. Filled out from reference TRBV7-2 and TRBJ2-5, the complete variable domain reads GAGVSQSPSNKVTEKGKDVELRCDPISGHTALYWYRQSLGQGLEFLIYFQGNSAPDKSGLPSDRFSAERTGGSVSTLTIQRTQQEDSAVYLCASSPGETQYFGPGTRLLVL.

This clone was counted a few times. The rearrangement links TRBV7-9 to TRBJ1-6; TRBD1 might be the D (5 bases). This CDR3 spans 13 amino acids. Per germline, CDR1 SEHNR and CDR2 FQNEAQ (reference sequence). V lost 5 bases and J 8 bases, leaving 10 bases between the germline ends. The CDR3 DNA reads TGTGCCAGCAGCGAGACAGATTATTCACCCCTCCACTTT. It is translated as CASSETDYSPLHF.

The V and J genes are TRBV7-6 and TRBJ2-6, with TRBD1 identical over 10 bases. The CDR3 is 19 residues long. Germline values: CDR1 SGHVS, CDR2 FNYEAQ. V lost 1 base, J lost 0 bases, and 6 bases stayed unmatched. The CDR3 DNA reads as TGTGCCAGCAGCTTAGTGGGGACAGGGGTCTTCTCTGGGGCCAACGTCCTGACTTTC. Its protein is CASSLVGTGVFSGANVLTF.

This chain connects TRBV6-1 to TRBJ2-3; D possibly corresponds to TRBD2 (5 bases). V lost 11 bases and J lost 4, with 16 bases in between. CDR1 MNHNS and CDR2 SASEGT come from the germline V gene. CDR3 length: 13 amino acids. CDR3 bases: TGTGCCTCGGAGGCTAGCTCCCCAGATACGCAGTATTTT. This translates into CASEASSPDTQYF.

This clone came up a few times. The V call is TRBV11-2, the J call TRBJ2-2; TRBD2 agrees at 7 bases. The J segment lost 4 bases and the V segment lost 1 base, leaving 6 bases of the junction unmatched. The CDR3 is 16 amino acids. The germline CDR1 and CDR2 sequences are SGHAT and FQNNGV. This CDR3 reads CASSLGAGSGTGELFF. The CDR3 bases are TGTGCCAGCAGCTTAGGAGCGGGGAGTGGCACCGGGGAGCTGTTTTTT.

The chain couples TRBV7-6 to TRBJ1-3; 8 bases match TRBD1. From germline, CDR1 is SGHVS and CDR2 FNYEAQ. The V gene end was trimmed by 5 bases and the J gene end by 0 bases; junction bases not matched to a gene: 6. The CDR3 has 16 amino acids. CDR3 sequence (DNA): TGTGCCAGCAGCCGGCCGACAGGGGCCTCTGGAAACACCATATATTTT. Encoded protein: CASSRPTGASGNTIYF.

The rearrangement links TRBV7-8 to TRBJ2-7; 7 bases align to TRBD1. The V and J ends lost 5 bases and 6 bases, in that order; junction bases with no gene match: 7. CDR3 length: 13 residues. The germline V gene has CDR1 SGHVS and CDR2 FQNEAQ. CDR3 region: CASSPEGTVEQYV. In nucleotides, the CDR3 is TGTGCCAGCAGCCCAGAGGGGACAGTCGAGCAGTACGTC.

The chain carries TRBV11-3 and TRBJ2-2, with TRBD2 matching 7 bases. The CDR3 length is 13 residues. With 5 bases clipped from V and 5 bases from J, the junction kept 2 bases outside the gene matches. CDR1 is SGHNT and CDR2 is YENEEA in the germline V gene. CDR3 in DNA: TGTGCCAGCAGCAGGGGAGGGACCGGGGAGCTGTTTTTT. This codes for CASSRGGTGELFF.

The chain couples TRBV30 to TRBJ2-3, with D possibly being TRBD1 or TRBD2 (6 bases each). Germline V gene lookup returns CDR1 GTSNPN and CDR2 SVGIG (reference sequence). This CDR3 contains 14 residues. V lost 4 bases and J lost 5, with 16 bases in between. CDR3 bases: TGTGCCTGGAACTCGTGGGGGGCGGGAGATACGCAGTATTTT. Its protein is CAWNSWGAGDTQYF.

This clone was seen a handful of times. The chain combines TRBV6-1 with TRBJ2-3; possible D gene TRBD2, 7 bases. CDR3 length equals 16 residues. CDR1 is MNHNS, CDR2 SASEGT, per germline. V shed 2 bases and J shed 2 bases, with 14 bases lying between them. The CDR3 region has the DNA TGTGCCAGCAGTGAATTGCGGGGGCTCAACACAGATACGCAGTATTTT. Translation gives CASSELRGLNTDTQYF.

The V call is TRBV5-4, the J call TRBJ2-5, with D perhaps TRBD2 (6 bases). This CDR3 region has 13 residues. Germline-derived CDR1 and CDR2 are SGHNT and YYREEE (reference sequence). Between the trimmed V and J ends, which lost 4 bases and 3 bases, there was a span of 10 bases. Here the CDR3 reads CASSRRAEETQYF. For the CDR3, the DNA is TGTGCCAGCAGCCGGAGGGCAGAAGAGACCCAGTACTTC.

This rearrangement joins TRBV5-1 to TRBJ2-7; unclear D gene. V gave up 4 bases and J gave up 1 base, with 9 bases separating them. This CDR3 region has 13 residues. CDR1 and CDR2 (germline): SGHRS, YFSETQ. Here the CDR3 reads CASSQGISYEQYF. CDR3 coding DNA: TGCGCCAGCAGCCAAGGGATTTCCTACGAGCAGTACTTC.

The CDR3 DNA follows: TGTGCCAGCAGCTTGGTGAACCGTGGCTACACCTTC. As protein: CASSLVNRGYTF. The chain is built from TRBV5-4 and TRBJ1-2; D unresolved. V was cut by 0 bases and J by 7 bases, with 7 bases left in between. The germline V gene encodes CDR1 SGHNT and CDR2 YYREEE (reference sequence). The CDR3 has 12 residues.